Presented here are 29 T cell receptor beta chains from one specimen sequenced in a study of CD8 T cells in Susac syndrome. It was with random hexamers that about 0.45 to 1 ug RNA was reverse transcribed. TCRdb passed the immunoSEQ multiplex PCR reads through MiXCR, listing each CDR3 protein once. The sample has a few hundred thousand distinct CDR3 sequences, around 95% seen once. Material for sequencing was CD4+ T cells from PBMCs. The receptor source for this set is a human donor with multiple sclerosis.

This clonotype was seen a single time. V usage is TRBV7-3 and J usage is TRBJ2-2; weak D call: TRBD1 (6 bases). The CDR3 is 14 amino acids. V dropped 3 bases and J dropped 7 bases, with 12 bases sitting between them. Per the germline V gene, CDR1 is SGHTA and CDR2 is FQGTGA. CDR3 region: CASSLGALGGELFF. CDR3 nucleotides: TGTGCCAGCAGCTTGGGGGCGCTTGGCGGGGAGCTGTTTTTT.

This chain's CDR3 is CSAGTGLVGTDTQYF. CDR3 sequence (DNA): TGCAGTGCTGGAACAGGGTTGGTGGGGACAGATACGCAGTATTTT. The chain is built from TRBV20-1 and TRBJ2-3, with D tentatively TRBD1 (6 bases). V lost 5 bases and J lost 3, with 18 bases in between. Germline lookup yields CDR1 DFQATT and CDR2 SNEGSKA (reference sequence). The CDR3 runs 15 residues.

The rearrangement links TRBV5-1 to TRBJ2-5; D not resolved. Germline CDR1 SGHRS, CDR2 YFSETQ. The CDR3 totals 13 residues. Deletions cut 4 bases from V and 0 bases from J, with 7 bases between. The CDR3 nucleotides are TGCGCCAGCAGCGCTAACCACCAAGAGACCCAGTACTTC. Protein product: CASSANHQETQYF.

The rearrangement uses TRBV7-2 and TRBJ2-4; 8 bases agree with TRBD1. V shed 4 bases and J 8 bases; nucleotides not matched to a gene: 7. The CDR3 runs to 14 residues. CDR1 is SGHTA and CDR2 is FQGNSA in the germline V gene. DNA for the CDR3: TGTGCCAGCAGCTCCGACAGGGGCAGGGACATTCAGTACTTC. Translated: CASSSDRGRDIQYF.

The CDR3 DNA sequence: TGTGCCAGTAGGATGACAGGGGCTGTCAATGAGCAGTTCTTC. Amino acid sequence: CASRMTGAVNEQFF. J is TRBJ2-1 and V is TRBV19, with 8 nucleotides matching TRBD1. Germline V CDR1 and CDR2: LNHDA, SQIVND (reference sequence). The CDR3 is 14 residues long. With V trimmed by 6 bases and J by 6 bases, 7 bases remained unmatched.

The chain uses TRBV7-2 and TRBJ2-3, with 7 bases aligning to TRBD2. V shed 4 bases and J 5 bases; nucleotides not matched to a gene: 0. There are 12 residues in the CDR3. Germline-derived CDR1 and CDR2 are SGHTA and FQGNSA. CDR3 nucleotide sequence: TGTGCCAGCAGCTCTAGCGGAGATACGCAGTATTTT. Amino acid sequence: CASSSSGDTQYF.

This chain's CDR3 is CASSQVYRGGFEQFF. CDR3 in DNA: TGTGCCAGCAGCCAAGTGTACAGGGGAGGATTTGAGCAGTTCTTC. J is TRBJ2-1 and V is TRBV3-1; perhaps TRBD1 as D (7 bases). This CDR3 spans 15 amino acids. Germline lookup yields CDR1 LGHDT and CDR2 YNNKEL (reference sequence). V was pared by 1 base and J by 9 bases, with 16 bases between.

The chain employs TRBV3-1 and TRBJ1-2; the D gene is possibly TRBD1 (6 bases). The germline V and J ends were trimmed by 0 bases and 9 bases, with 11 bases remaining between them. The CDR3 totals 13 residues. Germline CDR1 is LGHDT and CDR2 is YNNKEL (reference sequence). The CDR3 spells CASSQDLGASYTF. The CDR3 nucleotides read TGTGCCAGCAGCCAAGACCTGGGGGCGAGCTACACCTTC.

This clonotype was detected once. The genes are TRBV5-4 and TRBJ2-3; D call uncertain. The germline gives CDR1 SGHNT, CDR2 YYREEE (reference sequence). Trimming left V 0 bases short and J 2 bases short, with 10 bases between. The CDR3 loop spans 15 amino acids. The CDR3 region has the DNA TGTGCCAGCAGCTTGGTTGACCAGTTCACAGATACGCAGTATTTT. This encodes CASSLVDQFTDTQYF.

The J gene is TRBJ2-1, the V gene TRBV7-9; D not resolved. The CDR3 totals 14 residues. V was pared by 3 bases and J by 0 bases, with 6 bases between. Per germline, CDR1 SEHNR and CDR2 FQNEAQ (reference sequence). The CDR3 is CASSFGFSYNEQFF. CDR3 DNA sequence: TGTGCCAGCAGCTTCGGGTTCTCCTACAATGAGCAGTTCTTC.

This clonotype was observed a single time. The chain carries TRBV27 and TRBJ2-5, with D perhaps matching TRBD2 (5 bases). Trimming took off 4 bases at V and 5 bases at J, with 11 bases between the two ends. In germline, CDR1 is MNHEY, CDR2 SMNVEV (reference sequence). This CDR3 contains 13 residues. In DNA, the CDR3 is TGTGCCAGCAGTTCCCGGACTTCGGAGACCCAGTACTTC. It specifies CASSSRTSETQYF.

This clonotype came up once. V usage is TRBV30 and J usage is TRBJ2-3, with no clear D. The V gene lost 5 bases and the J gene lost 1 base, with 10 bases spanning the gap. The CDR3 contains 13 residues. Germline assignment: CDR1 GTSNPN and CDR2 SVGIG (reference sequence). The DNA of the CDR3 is TGTGCCTGGTCTGACCGACGCACAGATACGCAGTATTTT. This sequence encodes CAWSDRRTDTQYF.

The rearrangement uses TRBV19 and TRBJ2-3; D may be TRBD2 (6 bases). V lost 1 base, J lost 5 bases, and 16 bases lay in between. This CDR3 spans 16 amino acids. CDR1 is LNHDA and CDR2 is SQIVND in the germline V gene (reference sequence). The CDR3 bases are TGTGCCAGTAGTATAGTGGTTCGGGCCGGGGGAGATACGCAGTATTTT. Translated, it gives CASSIVVRAGGDTQYF.

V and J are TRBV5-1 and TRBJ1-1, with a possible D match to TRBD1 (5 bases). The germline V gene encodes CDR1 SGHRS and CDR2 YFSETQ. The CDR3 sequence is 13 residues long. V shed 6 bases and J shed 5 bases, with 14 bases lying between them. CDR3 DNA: TGCGCCAGCACCGCCCTGGAGGGGACTGAAGCTTTCTTT. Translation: CASTALEGTEAFF.

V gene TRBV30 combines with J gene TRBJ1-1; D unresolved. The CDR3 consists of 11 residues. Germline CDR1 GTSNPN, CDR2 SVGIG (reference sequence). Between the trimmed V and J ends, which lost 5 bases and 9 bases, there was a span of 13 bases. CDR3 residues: CAWDLTSKAFF. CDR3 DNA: TGTGCCTGGGATTTGACGTCTAAAGCTTTCTTT.

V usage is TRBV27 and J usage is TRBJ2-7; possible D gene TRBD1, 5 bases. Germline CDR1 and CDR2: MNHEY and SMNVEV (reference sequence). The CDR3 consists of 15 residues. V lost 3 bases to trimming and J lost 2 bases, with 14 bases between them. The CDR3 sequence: CASSFERGSTYEQYF. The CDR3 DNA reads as TGTGCCAGCAGTTTCGAAAGGGGATCCACCTACGAGCAGTACTTC.

The CDR3 nucleotides read TGCAGTGCTAGGGGGACTAGCGGATTGACAGATACGCAGTATTTT. This codes for CSARGTSGLTDTQYF. The chain uses TRBV20-1 and TRBJ2-3; 11 nucleotides line up with TRBD2. V was pared by 3 bases and J by 3 bases, with 5 bases of the junction left unmatched. Looked up from germline, CDR1 is DFQATT and CDR2 is SNEGSKA (reference sequence). The CDR3 has 15 amino acids.

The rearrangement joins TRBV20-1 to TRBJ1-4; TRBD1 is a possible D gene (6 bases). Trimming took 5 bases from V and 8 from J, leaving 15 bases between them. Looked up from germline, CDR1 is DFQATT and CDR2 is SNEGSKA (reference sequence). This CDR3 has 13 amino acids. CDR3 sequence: CSAPGQTYEKLFF. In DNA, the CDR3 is TGCAGTGCTCCGGGACAAACTTACGAAAAACTGTTTTTT.

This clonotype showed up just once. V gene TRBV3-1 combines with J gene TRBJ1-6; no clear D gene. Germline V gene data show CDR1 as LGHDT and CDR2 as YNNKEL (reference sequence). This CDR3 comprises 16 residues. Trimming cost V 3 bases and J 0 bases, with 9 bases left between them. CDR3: CASSHQVLSYNSPLHF. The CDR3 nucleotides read TGTGCCAGCAGCCATCAGGTTCTCTCCTATAATTCACCCCTCCACTTT.

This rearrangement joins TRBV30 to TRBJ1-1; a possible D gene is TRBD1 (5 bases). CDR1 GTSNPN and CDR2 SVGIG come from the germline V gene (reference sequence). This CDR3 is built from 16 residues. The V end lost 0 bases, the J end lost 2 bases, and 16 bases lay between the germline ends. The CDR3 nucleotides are TGTGCCTGGAGTGTAGGGGCAGGCGTATTCAACACTGAAGCTTTCTTT. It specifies CAWSVGAGVFNTEAFF.

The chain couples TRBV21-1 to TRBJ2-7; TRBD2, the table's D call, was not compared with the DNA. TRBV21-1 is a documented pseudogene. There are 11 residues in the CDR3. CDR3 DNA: TGTGCCAGCAGTACCCGCAGCGAGCAGTACTTC. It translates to CASSTRSEQYF.

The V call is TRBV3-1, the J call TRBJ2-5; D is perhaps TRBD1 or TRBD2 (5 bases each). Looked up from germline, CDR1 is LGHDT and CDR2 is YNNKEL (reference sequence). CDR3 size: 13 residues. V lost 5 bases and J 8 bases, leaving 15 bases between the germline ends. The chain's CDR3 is CASSWGRASTQYF. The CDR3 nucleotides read TGTGCCAGCAGCTGGGGGAGAGCCAGTACCCAGTACTTC.

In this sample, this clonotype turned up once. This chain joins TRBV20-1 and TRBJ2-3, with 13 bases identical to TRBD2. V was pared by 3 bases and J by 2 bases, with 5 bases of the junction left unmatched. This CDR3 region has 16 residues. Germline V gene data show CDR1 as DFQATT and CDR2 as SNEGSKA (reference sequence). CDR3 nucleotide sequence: TGCAGTGCTAGTCTGGGACTAGCGGGGATCACAGATACGCAGTATTTT. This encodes CSASLGLAGITDTQYF.

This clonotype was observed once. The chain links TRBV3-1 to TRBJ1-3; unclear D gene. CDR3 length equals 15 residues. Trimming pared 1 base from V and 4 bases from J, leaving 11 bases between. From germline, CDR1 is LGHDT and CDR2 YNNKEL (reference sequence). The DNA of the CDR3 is TGTGCCAGCAGCCAAGGGGTTCACTCCGGAAACACCATATATTTT. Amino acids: CASSQGVHSGNTIYF.

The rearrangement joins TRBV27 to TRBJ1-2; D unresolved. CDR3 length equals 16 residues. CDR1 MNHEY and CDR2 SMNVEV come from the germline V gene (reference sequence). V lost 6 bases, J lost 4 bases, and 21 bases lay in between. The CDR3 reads CASRPNPPPFLYGYTF. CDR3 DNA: TGTGCCAGCAGACCTAACCCGCCGCCGTTTCTCTATGGCTACACCTTC.

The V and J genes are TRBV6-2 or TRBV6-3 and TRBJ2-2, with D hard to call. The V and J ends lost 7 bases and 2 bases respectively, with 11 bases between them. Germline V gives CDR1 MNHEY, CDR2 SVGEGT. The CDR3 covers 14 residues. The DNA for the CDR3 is TGTGCCAGCATAGGCACAGCCAACACCGGGGAGCTGTTTTTT. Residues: CASIGTANTGELFF.

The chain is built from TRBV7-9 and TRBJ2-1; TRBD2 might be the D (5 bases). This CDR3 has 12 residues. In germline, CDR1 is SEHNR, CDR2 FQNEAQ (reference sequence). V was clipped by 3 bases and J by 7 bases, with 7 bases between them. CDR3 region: CASSLRENEQFF. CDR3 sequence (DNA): TGTGCCAGCAGCTTGAGGGAGAATGAGCAGTTCTTC.

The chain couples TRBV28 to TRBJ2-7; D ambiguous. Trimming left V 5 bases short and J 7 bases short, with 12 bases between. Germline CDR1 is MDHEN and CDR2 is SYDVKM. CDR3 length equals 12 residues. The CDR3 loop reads CASSPYKGEQYF. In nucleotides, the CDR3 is TGTGCCAGCAGTCCATATAAGGGAGAGCAGTACTTC.

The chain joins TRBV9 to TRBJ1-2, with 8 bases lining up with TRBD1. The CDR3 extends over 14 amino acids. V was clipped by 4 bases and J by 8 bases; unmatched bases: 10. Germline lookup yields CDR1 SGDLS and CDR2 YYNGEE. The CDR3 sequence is CASSYPGQGGGYTF. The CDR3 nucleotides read TGTGCCAGCAGCTATCCAGGACAGGGAGGAGGCTACACCTTC.